The rows below give T cell receptor beta chains drawn from one sample of a study of beta chain features in type 1 diabetes. Generated by immunoSEQ multiplex PCR, the TCRdb table keeps only in-frame clones and is missing some. The profile shows some 150,000 clones, around a tenth of them singletons. The sample taken for sequencing was central memory CD4+ T cells from blood. These TCRs come from a woman between 40 and 50 years old in good health. The CDR3 runs from the conserved cysteine through the conserved F or W. Fields, in order: CDR3 protein, CDR3 DNA, J gene, V gene, D gene, clone size. D genes are given only for firm matches. Clone size is shown for a subset of rows, as once, few, many or a class of expanded clone.

CDR3 protein: CASSRRTGLGNNEQFF; CDR3 DNA: TGTGCCAGCAGCCGTAGGACAGGGTTGGGAAACAATGAGCAGTTCTTC; J gene: TRBJ2-1; V gene: TRBV2; D gene: TRBD1; clone size: -
CDR3 protein: CASSYSGQGDGYTF; CDR3 DNA: TGTGCCAGCAGTTACTCGGGACAGGGGGATGGCTACACCTTC; J gene: TRBJ1-2; V gene: TRBV6-6; D gene: TRBD1; clone size: -
CDR3 protein: CASSQENRGSYEQYF; CDR3 DNA: TGTGCCAGCAGCCAAGAGAACAGGGGTAGCTACGAGCAGTACTTC; J gene: TRBJ2-7; V gene: TRBV14; D gene: TRBD1; clone size: few
CDR3 protein: CASSREEGTEAFF; CDR3 DNA: TGTGCCAGCAGCCGTGAGGAGGGCACTGAAGCTTTCTTT; J gene: TRBJ1-1; V gene: TRBV7-9; D gene: -; clone size: -
CDR3 protein: CASTRDRGLGYTF; CDR3 DNA: TGTGCCAGCACCCGGGACAGGGGGCTTGGCTACACCTTC; J gene: TRBJ1-2; V gene: TRBV14; D gene: TRBD1; clone size: -
CDR3 protein: CASSLGQPQHF; CDR3 DNA: TGCGCCAGCAGCTTGGGCCAGCCCCAGCATTTT; J gene: TRBJ1-5; V gene: TRBV4-3; D gene: -; clone size: many
CDR3 protein: CASSLDRGGSYEQYF; CDR3 DNA: TGTGCCAGCAGTCTCGACAGGGGGGGCTCCTACGAGCAGTACTTC; J gene: TRBJ2-7; V gene: TRBV6-5; D gene: TRBD1; clone size: -
CDR3 protein: CASSIDWGQGTYGYTF; CDR3 DNA: TGTGCCAGTAGTATAGATTGGGGACAGGGGACCTATGGCTACACCTTC; J gene: TRBJ1-2; V gene: TRBV19; D gene: TRBD1; clone size: few
CDR3 protein: CSVEDTPGGYSAFGYTF; CDR3 DNA: TGCAGCGTTGAAGATACTCCTGGGGGGTACTCAGCGTTTGGCTACACCTTC; J gene: TRBJ1-2; V gene: TRBV29-1; D gene: -; clone size: few
CDR3 protein: CASGGRGGQETQYF; CDR3 DNA: TGTGCCAGCGGGGGTCGGGGGGGCCAAGAGACCCAGTACTTC; J gene: TRBJ2-5; V gene: TRBV7-2; D gene: TRBD2; clone size: -
CDR3 protein: CASSSQLAPQHF; CDR3 DNA: TGTGCCAGCAGCTCACAGCTGGCGCCCCAGCATTTT; J gene: TRBJ1-5; V gene: TRBV7-9; D gene: -; clone size: few
CDR3 protein: CAISDLRWGYTF; CDR3 DNA: TGTGCCATCAGTGATCTTCGGTGGGGCTACACCTTC; J gene: TRBJ1-2; V gene: TRBV6-1; D gene: -; clone size: -
CDR3 protein: CASSLVGGSSYEQYF; CDR3 DNA: TGTGCCAGCAGCTTAGTAGGTGGGAGCTCCTACGAGCAGTACTTC; J gene: TRBJ2-7; V gene: TRBV11-2; D gene: -; clone size: -
CDR3 protein: CASSFMGTGGSGQYF; CDR3 DNA: TGTGCCAGCAGCTTTATGGGGACAGGGGGCTCTGGGCAGTACTTC; J gene: TRBJ2-7; V gene: TRBV7-9; D gene: TRBD1; clone size: many
CDR3 protein: CASSGAGADTQYF; CDR3 DNA: TGTGCCAGCAGCGGGGCCGGGGCAGATACGCAGTATTTT; J gene: TRBJ2-3; V gene: TRBV9; D gene: -; clone size: -
CDR3 protein: CASSLGQGNTEAFF; CDR3 DNA: TGTGCCAGCAGCTTAGGCCAGGGGAACACTGAAGCTTTCTTT; J gene: TRBJ1-1; V gene: TRBV7-9; D gene: -; clone size: -
CDR3 protein: CASSGRAQPQHF; CDR3 DNA: TGTGCCAGCAGCGGCAGGGCCCAGCCCCAGCATTTT; J gene: TRBJ1-5; V gene: TRBV5-6; D gene: -; clone size: few
CDR3 protein: CASSLGATGNTIYF; CDR3 DNA: TGTGCCAGCAGCTTGGGGGCTACTGGAAACACCATATATTTT; J gene: TRBJ1-3; V gene: TRBV7-9; D gene: -; clone size: few
CDR3 protein: CASSFGDSSGNTIYF; CDR3 DNA: TGCGCCAGCAGCTTTGGAGACAGCTCTGGAAACACCATATATTTT; J gene: TRBJ1-3; V gene: TRBV5-1; D gene: -; clone size: -
CDR3 protein: CASISRGNTGELFF; CDR3 DNA: TGTGCCAGCATCTCTAGGGGGAACACCGGGGAGCTGTTTTTT; J gene: TRBJ2-2; V gene: TRBV2; D gene: -; clone size: few
CDR3 protein: CASSFTGQMNEKLFF; CDR3 DNA: TGTGCCAGCAGCTTTACGGGACAGATGAATGAAAAACTGTTTTTT; J gene: TRBJ1-4; V gene: TRBV7-9; D gene: TRBD1; clone size: few
CDR3 protein: CASSLEGGISPLHF; CDR3 DNA: TGTGCCAGCAGCTTAGAAGGGGGAATCTCACCCCTCCACTTT; J gene: TRBJ1-6; V gene: TRBV7-2; D gene: -; clone size: few